This paragraph covers one T cell receptor beta chain sequence. These data belong to a study of blood T cell repertoires in COVID-19. This CDR3 is 14 amino acids long. V was cut by 4 bases and J by 4 bases, with 14 bases left in between. Germline V lookup: CDR1 SGHNT, CDR2 YYREEE (reference sequence). Method: immunoSEQ multiplex PCR; TCRdb's copy keeps in-frame clones and lacks some. The table has 200,000 to 300,000 clones, about 83% seen once; the top ten hold approximately 5.5%. Sequences were obtained from peripheral blood. The V and J genes are TRBV5-4 and TRBJ1-1; no reliable D call. The TCR originated in a woman aged 80 or older with COVID-19, enrolled during active disease. CDR3 DNA: TGTGCCAGCAGCCGAGGTGCGGGAGGCACTGAAGCTTTCTTT. Translated, it gives CASSRGAGGTEAFF.